This T cell receptor beta chain came from a study of cytomegalovirus exposure and HLA in healthy donors. The PCR employed 60 Vbeta primers together with 13 Jbeta primers. Libraries were prepared by immunoSEQ multiplex PCR; TCRdb keeps only in-frame clonotypes and omits some of them. The sample contains 90,000 to 100,000 clones, over 60% of which appear only once. Study-level findings and limits: Reported findings show TCR beta sequences accurately forecast HLA-A and HLA-B alleles in most subjects. TRBV6-2, TRBV6-3 and other indistinguishable V segments were excluded.

V lost 3 bases, J lost 4 bases, and 15 bases stayed unmatched. This CDR3 has 17 residues. Germline-derived CDR1 and CDR2 are SGHRS and YFSETQ. On this clone: No antigen is known for it.

This chain joins TRBV5-1 and TRBJ1-2; 7 nucleotides match TRBD1. This TCR was sampled from a man aged 55 to 70 in good health and CMV-seropositive. The sequenced material came from PBMCs. The CDR3 region has the DNA TGCGCCAGCAGCTCTCATTCCGGGACAGTAAACATCTATGGCTACACCTTC. It yields the protein CASSSHSGTVNIYGYTF.